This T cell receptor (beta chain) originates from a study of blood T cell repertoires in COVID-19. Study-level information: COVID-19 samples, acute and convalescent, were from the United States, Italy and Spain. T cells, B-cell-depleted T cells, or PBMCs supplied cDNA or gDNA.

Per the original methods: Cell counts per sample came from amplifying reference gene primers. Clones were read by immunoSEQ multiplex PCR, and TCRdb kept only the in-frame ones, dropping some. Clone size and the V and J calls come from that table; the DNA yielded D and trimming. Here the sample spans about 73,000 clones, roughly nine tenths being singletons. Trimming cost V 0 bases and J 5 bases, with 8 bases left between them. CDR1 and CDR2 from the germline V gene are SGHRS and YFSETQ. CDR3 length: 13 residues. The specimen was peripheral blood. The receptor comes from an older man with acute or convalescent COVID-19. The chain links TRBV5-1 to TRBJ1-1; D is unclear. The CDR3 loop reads CASSLGGRTEAFF. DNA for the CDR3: TGCGCCAGCAGCTTGGGCGGGAGGACTGAAGCTTTCTTT.